This T cell receptor (beta chain) was recovered during a study of response to subunit inactivated influenza vaccine. This CDR3 has 14 residues. CDR1 and CDR2 from the germline V gene are MNHEY and SVGAGI. V shed 3 bases and J shed 6 bases, with 15 bases lying between them. With regard to this clonotype: Its antigen is still unknown.

MiXCR, run by TCRdb on the RT-PCR reads, gives a single entry per CDR3 protein. The data show approximately 230,000 distinct CDR3 sequences, more than 10% seen once. Study observations and caveats: New T cells are recruited in small numbers by each seasonal influenza vaccination, according to the authors' suggestion.

This specimen was non-naive T cells sorted from PBMCs, taken 14 to 15 days before vaccination. This TCR came from a man aged 50 to 59 who received an inactivated influenza vaccine. V is TRBV6-5 and J is TRBJ2-7; D is undetermined. The CDR3 nucleotides are TGTGCCAGCAGTTATCAGCTAGGGCGACCCGAGCAGTACTTC. It specifies CASSYQLGRPEQYF.